The next 4 T cell receptor beta chains were all read from a single sample in a study of PD-1 blockade in classical Hodgkin lymphoma. The protocol was immunoSEQ multiplex PCR, while the TCRdb copy is restricted to in-frame clones and leaves out a portion. The repertoire has roughly 30,000 clones, roughly 71% of them found once; the top ten carry about 26%. Every one of the patients relapsed after autologous stem cell transplantation (brentuximab vedotin exposure was variable). The sample was peripheral blood mononuclear cells (PBMCs), taken before the second cycle of nivolumab. The receptors stem from a human donor with classical Hodgkin lymphoma.

V gene TRBV19 combines with J gene TRBJ2-1, with TRBD2 matching over 8 bases. The CDR3 has 15 residues. The V gene end was trimmed by 7 bases and the J gene end by 1 base; junction bases not matched to a gene: 6. Germline-derived CDR1 and CDR2 are LNHDA and SQIVND (reference sequence). CDR3 DNA: TGTGCCAGTACTGACTCGGGGGGGTCCTACAATGAGCAGTTCTTC. Residues: CASTDSGGSYNEQFF.

The V gene is TRBV7-9, the J gene TRBJ2-5; either TRBD1 or TRBD2 may fit D (5 bases each). The ends were cut back, 2 bases at V and 9 bases at J, with 7 bases in the middle. This CDR3 has 11 amino acids. Germline CDR1 reads SEHNR; CDR2 reads FQNEAQ (reference sequence). CDR3 amino acids: CASSLMGAQYF. The CDR3 DNA is TGTGCCAGCAGCTTAATGGGGGCCCAGTACTTC.

V usage is TRBV9 and J usage is TRBJ1-1; D possibly corresponds to TRBD1 (5 bases). The germline CDR1 and CDR2 sequences are SGDLS and YYNGEE. This CDR3 spans 13 amino acids. The V end lost 3 bases, the J end lost 5 bases, and 11 bases lay between the germline ends. Here the CDR3 reads CASSGRGGTEAFF. The DNA for the CDR3 is TGTGCCAGCAGCGGGCGTGGGGGGACTGAAGCTTTCTTT.

This clone was counted only a few times. V and J are TRBV19 and TRBJ2-1; 7 bases match TRBD2. Germline assignment: CDR1 LNHDA and CDR2 SQIVND (reference sequence). Losses at the gene ends were 3 bases for V and 6 bases for J; bases not matched to a gene: 11. The CDR3 loop spans 16 amino acids. CDR3 sequence reads: CASSIIPSGIRNEQFF. CDR3 DNA: TGTGCCAGTAGTATTATTCCTAGCGGAATACGCAATGAGCAGTTCTTC.